The clone carrying this TCR beta chain was found a few times. V was pared by 4 bases and J by 0 bases, with 13 bases between. Germline loops: CDR1 LGHDT, CDR2 YNNKEL (reference sequence). This CDR3 is 17 amino acids long. This record comes from a study of CD8+CD57+ T cells in acquired aplastic anemia. The study profiled TCR beta VDJ and CDR3 using genomic DNA as template. MiXCR was run by TCRdb on the reads, yielding one entry per CDR3 protein. This table holds more than 200,000 distinct CDR3 sequences, around 49% found once. Sequencing was done on patients that had shown CD8+CD57+ cell expansion by flow cytometry. Every patient was diagnosed with severe acquired aplastic anemia.

The rearrangement joins TRBV3-1 to TRBJ1-6; TRBD1 is a possible D gene (5 bases). This sequence originates from a human donor with aplastic anemia. Specimen: sorted CD4+, CD8+, or CD8+CD57+ T cells (not recorded which) from PBMCs. The CDR3 coding sequence is TGTGCCAGCAGCCCGACGCCGGGGACCTCCTATAATTCACCCCTCCACTTT. Protein sequence: CASSPTPGTSYNSPLHF.